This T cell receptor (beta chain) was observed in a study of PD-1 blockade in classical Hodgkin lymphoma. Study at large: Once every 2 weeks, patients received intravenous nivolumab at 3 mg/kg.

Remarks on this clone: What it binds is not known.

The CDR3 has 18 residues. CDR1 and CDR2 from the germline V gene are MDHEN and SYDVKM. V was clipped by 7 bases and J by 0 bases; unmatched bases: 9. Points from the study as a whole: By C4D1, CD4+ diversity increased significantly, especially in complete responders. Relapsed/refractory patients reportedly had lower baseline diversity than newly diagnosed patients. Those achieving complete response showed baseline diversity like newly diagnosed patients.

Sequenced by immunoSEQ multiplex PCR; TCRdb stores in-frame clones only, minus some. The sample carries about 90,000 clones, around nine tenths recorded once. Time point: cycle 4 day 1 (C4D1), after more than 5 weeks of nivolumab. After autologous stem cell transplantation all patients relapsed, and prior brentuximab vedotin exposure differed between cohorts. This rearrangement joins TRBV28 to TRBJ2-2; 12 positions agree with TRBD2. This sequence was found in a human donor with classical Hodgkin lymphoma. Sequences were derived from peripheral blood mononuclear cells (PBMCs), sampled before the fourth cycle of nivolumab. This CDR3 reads CASNLLAGGFANTGELFF. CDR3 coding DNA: TGTGCCAGCAACCTACTAGCGGGGGGTTTCGCGAACACCGGGGAGCTGTTTTTT.